The clone carrying this TCR beta chain was seen a few times. Its antigen is still unknown. Germline V gene lookup returns CDR1 PRHDT and CDR2 FYEKMQ (reference sequence). This CDR3 contains 15 residues. V was shortened by 6 bases and J by 0 bases, with 15 bases between the two germline ends. This sample was taken from a study of radiotherapy plus CTLA-4 blockade in lung cancer. Study information: Under 20% of patients responded objectively, and about 32% achieved disease control. General study findings and limits: In blood, after radiotherapy plus ipilimumab, tumor-derived TCR clones expanded.

Assay used: immunoSEQ multiplex PCR; TCRdb lists only in-frame clones, some missing. This table holds 50,000 to 70,000 clones, about three quarters found once. Receiving focal radiation plus CTLA-4 blockade with ipilimumab were patients who had chemo-refractory metastatic non-small-cell lung cancer. V and J are TRBV13 and TRBJ2-7, with D perhaps matching TRBD2 (5 bases). This clonotype was sampled from a human donor with non-small cell lung cancer who had a partial response to radiotherapy plus ipilimumab. Source: peripheral blood, taken from a patient treated with radiotherapy plus ipilimumab. CDR3 in DNA: TGTGCCAGCAGTCCTCGCGGGCAGTCCTCCTACGAGCAGTACTTC. Its translation: CASSPRGQSSYEQYF.